The 29 T cell receptor beta chains listed next were all sequenced from one sample in a study of blood T cell repertoires in COVID-19. Assay used: immunoSEQ multiplex PCR; TCRdb lists only in-frame clones, some missing. The top ten clones hold 0.8% to 0.9% of a sample with 350,000 to 450,000 clones, 90% to 95% of them seen once. Sequenced input: PBMCs or T cells enriched from blood (not recorded which). These receptor sequences come from a woman in her thirties or forties who had been exposed to COVID-19.

The chain has TRBV28 and TRBJ1-5; 9 bases agree with TRBD1. The CDR3 covers 15 residues. V was clipped by 5 bases and J by 7 bases; unmatched bases: 9. Germline CDR1 reads MDHEN; CDR2 reads SYDVKM. The CDR3 here is CASSRTGGLWQPQHF. CDR3 DNA: TGTGCCAGCAGTCGTACAGGGGGCCTTTGGCAGCCCCAGCATTTT.

The V gene is TRBV3-1 (or the pseudogene TRBV3-2), the J gene TRBJ2-1, with D hard to call. Germline V gene data show CDR1 as LGHDT and CDR2 as YNNKEL (reference sequence). The CDR3 runs 17 residues. V lost 3 bases, J lost 0 bases, and 15 bases lay in between. CDR3 region: CASSQLLARSSYNEQFF. The CDR3, as DNA: TGTGCCAGCAGCCAGTTGCTTGCGCGGAGCTCCTACAATGAGCAGTTCTTC.

In regard to this clone: At the DNA level, this CDR3 is encoded by other sequences in the same sample as well. The V and J genes are TRBV19 and TRBJ2-1; weak D call: TRBD2 (6 bases). Trimming removed 5 bases from V and 0 bases from J, with 8 bases in between. Germline V gene data show CDR1 as LNHDA and CDR2 as SQIVND (reference sequence). This CDR3 has 14 residues. CDR3 bases: TGTGCCAGTAGTCGGGGGAGCTCCTACAATGAGCAGTTCTTC. Its protein is CASSRGSSYNEQFF.

V usage is TRBV7-2 and J usage is TRBJ1-1; D not resolved. Trimming took 5 bases from V and 2 from J, leaving 15 bases between them. Germline CDR1 SGHTA, CDR2 FQGNSA. The CDR3 covers 15 residues. The CDR3 nucleotides are TGTGCCAGCAGCCCCCGTGGAGGCGCCAACACTGAAGCTTTCTTT. Protein: CASSPRGGANTEAFF.

This chain joins TRBV20-1 and TRBJ2-3; D might be TRBD1 (5 bases). Germline CDR1 is DFQATT and CDR2 is SNEGSKA (reference sequence). V was shortened by 3 bases and J by 9 bases, with 19 bases between the two germline ends. The CDR3 spans 14 residues. CDR3 sequence: CSASSLQGKGTQYF. As DNA, the CDR3 is TGCAGTGCTAGTTCTCTTCAAGGCAAGGGGACGCAGTATTTT.

This sequence joins TRBV19 and TRBJ2-7, with 10 bases matching TRBD1. This CDR3 contains 15 residues. Trimming at V came to 2 bases and at J to 6 bases, leaving 7 bases not matched to a gene. CDR1 and CDR2 (germline): LNHDA, SQIVND (reference sequence). The CDR3 bases are TGTGCCAGTAGTATACAGACAGGGGGCAATTTCGAGCAGTACTTC. Translation: CASSIQTGGNFEQYF.

J is TRBJ1-2 and V is TRBV19; 7 positions agree with TRBD1. Germline CDR1 LNHDA, CDR2 SQIVND (reference sequence). This CDR3 spans 15 amino acids. V trimming: 1 base; J trimming: 7 bases; junction bases outside the gene matches: 9. The DNA of the CDR3 is TGTGCCAGTAGTATAGGCCCGGGACAGACAAGTGGCTACACCTTC. Translated, it gives CASSIGPGQTSGYTF.

The V gene is TRBV19, the J gene TRBJ2-7, with 8 bases lining up with TRBD2. CDR3 length: 15 amino acids. In germline, CDR1 is LNHDA, CDR2 SQIVND (reference sequence). The V gene end was trimmed by 5 bases and the J gene end by 1 base; junction bases not matched to a gene: 7. CDR3: CASSPPAGGSYEQYF. The DNA of the CDR3 is TGTGCCAGTAGTCCCCCGGCGGGAGGATCCTACGAGCAGTACTTC.

The chain couples TRBV19 to TRBJ1-5; no clear D gene. From germline, CDR1 is LNHDA and CDR2 SQIVND (reference sequence). The V end lost 6 bases, the J end lost 5 bases, and 20 bases lay between the germline ends. CDR3 length: 16 amino acids. The CDR3 bases are TGTGCCAGTAGCGAGGCCCCGGTTACGCTTTATCAGCCCCAGCATTTT. Its protein product is CASSEAPVTLYQPQHF.

V is TRBV9 and J is TRBJ1-3, with TRBD1 as a possible D gene (5 bases). The CDR3 is 15 amino acids. V was trimmed by 4 bases and J by 0 bases, leaving 11 bases between them. CDR1 is SGDLS and CDR2 is YYNGEE in the germline V gene. CDR3 coding DNA: TGTGCCAGCAGCTCTCAGGGTATCTCTGGAAACACCATATATTTT. It is translated as CASSSQGISGNTIYF.

The J gene is TRBJ2-1, the V gene TRBV7-9; D is ambiguous. The germline V gene encodes CDR1 SEHNR and CDR2 FQNEAQ (reference sequence). The V and J ends lost 5 bases and 6 bases respectively, with 5 bases between them. This CDR3 region has 11 residues. Here the CDR3 DNA reads TGTGCCAGCAGCCCAATCAATGAGCAGTTCTTC. The encoded protein is CASSPINEQFF.

The chain joins TRBV6-2 or TRBV6-3 to TRBJ2-1; 7 nucleotides agree with TRBD2. In germline, CDR1 is MNHEY, CDR2 SVGEGT. The length of the CDR3 is 14 residues. V lost 5 bases, J lost 0 bases, and 1 base stayed unmatched. The DNA for the CDR3 is TGTGCCAGCAGTCCGGGGGGCTCCTACAATGAGCAGTTCTTC. Residues: CASSPGGSYNEQFF.

This chain uses TRBV10-3 with TRBJ1-1; TRBD1 aligns across 12 bases. The CDR3 contains 16 residues. Germline assignment: CDR1 ENHRY and CDR2 SYGVKD. Trimming at V came to 6 bases and at J to 7 bases, leaving 12 bases not matched to a gene. DNA for the CDR3: TGTGCCATCAGATCGGTCGGGACAGGGGGCGCGGGTGAAGCTTTCTTT. Residues: CAIRSVGTGGAGEAFF.

The CDR3 sequence: CATSRDYPGYWDYGYTF. CDR3 nucleotide sequence: TGTGCCACCAGCAGAGACTATCCAGGGTACTGGGACTATGGCTACACCTTC. The rearrangement uses TRBV15 and TRBJ1-2; possibly TRBD1 for D (5 bases). V shed 0 bases and J shed 3 bases, with 17 bases lying between them. CDR3 length: 17 residues. Germline V lookup: CDR1 LNHNV, CDR2 YYDKDF (reference sequence).

The chain recombines TRBV7-9 with TRBJ2-5; D might be TRBD1 (6 bases). Deletions cut 4 bases from V and 3 bases from J, with 18 bases between. This CDR3 is built from 16 residues. The germline gives CDR1 SEHNR, CDR2 FQNEAQ (reference sequence). This CDR3 is CASSSLADRIKETQYF. As DNA, the CDR3 is TGTGCCAGCAGCTCGCTCGCGGACAGAATTAAAGAGACCCAGTACTTC.

V gene TRBV12-3 or TRBV12-4 combines with J gene TRBJ1-1; no definite D call. The CDR3 is 13 residues long. V shed 5 bases and J shed 3 bases, with 10 bases lying between them. CDR3 nucleotide sequence: TGTGCCAGCAGTCCCTACTATGACACTGAAGCTTTCTTT. Translation gives CASSPYYDTEAFF.

This clone was recorded only once. The chain carries TRBV6-5 and TRBJ1-1; no clear D. This CDR3 contains 11 residues. Between the trimmed V and J ends, which lost 7 bases and 3 bases, there was a span of 6 bases. Looked up from germline, CDR1 is MNHEY and CDR2 is SVGAGI. For the CDR3, the DNA is TGTGCCAGCACCCCCTACACTGAAGCTTTCTTT. Amino acids: CASTPYTEAFF.

This clone was detected once. V is TRBV29-1 and J is TRBJ2-3; 8 bases align to TRBD2. The CDR3 spans 14 residues. Unmatched junction bases numbered 15, after V lost 7 bases and J lost 9 bases. Per germline, CDR1 SQVTM and CDR2 ANQGSEA. CDR3 region: CSAGSGAGGGTQYF. CDR3 in DNA: TGCAGCGCGGGTAGCGGCGCCGGGGGGGGGACGCAGTATTTT.

The chain uses TRBV5-1 and TRBJ2-1; TRBD2 matches at 12 bases. In germline, CDR1 is SGHRS, CDR2 YFSETQ. The V and J ends lost 3 bases and 7 bases, in that order; junction bases with no gene match: 5. This CDR3 region has 15 residues. The CDR3 protein is CASSSTSGSWNEQFF. The CDR3 coding sequence is TGCGCCAGCAGCTCGACTAGCGGGAGTTGGAATGAGCAGTTCTTC.

The J gene is TRBJ2-7, the V gene TRBV4-1; D gene unclear. The germline gives CDR1 MGHRA, CDR2 YSYEKL. This CDR3 has 14 residues. With 5 bases removed from V and 6 bases from J, the gap between germline ends came to 17 bases. CDR3 residues: CASSEGLSVGEQYF. In DNA form, the CDR3 reads TGCGCCAGCAGCGAAGGATTAAGCGTCGGCGAGCAGTACTTC.

The rearrangement joins TRBV28 to TRBJ1-6, with no clear D. V lost 6 bases and J lost 8, with 14 bases in between. The CDR3 is made up of 14 amino acids. CDR1 and CDR2 from the germline V gene are MDHEN and SYDVKM. The CDR3 DNA is TGTGCCAGCAGCTCCGTGGGGAGGGATTCACCCCTCCACTTT. Encoded protein: CASSSVGRDSPLHF.

The chain joins TRBV29-1 to TRBJ2-7; D is perhaps TRBD2 (6 bases). Germline CDR1 and CDR2: SQVTM and ANQGSEA. Trimming took off 1 base at V and 6 bases at J, with 19 bases between the two ends. This CDR3 is 15 amino acids long. The CDR3 nucleotides are TGCAGCGTTGAAGCGGAGGGCGGCCTCGAATTCGAGCAGTACTTC. It yields the protein CSVEAEGGLEFEQYF.

This chain joins TRBV9 and TRBJ2-3; D gene unclear. The V and J ends lost 0 bases and 2 bases respectively, with 10 bases between them. CDR1 SGDLS and CDR2 YYNGEE come from the germline V gene. The CDR3 covers 15 residues. CDR3 coding DNA: TGTGCCAGCAGCGTAGTCGGCGGAACCACAGATACGCAGTATTTT. This sequence encodes CASSVVGGTTDTQYF.

The genes are TRBV29-1 and TRBJ2-7, with 10 nucleotides matching TRBD2. The ends lost 6 bases at V and 3 bases at J; junction bases unmatched: 5. The CDR3 runs to 13 residues. Germline CDR1 reads SQVTM; CDR2 reads ANQGSEA. CDR3 nucleotide sequence: TGCAGCGTAGCGGGGGGGCCTAACTACGAGCAGTACTTC. The encoded protein is CSVAGGPNYEQYF.

The chain has TRBV20-1 and TRBJ2-3, with no clear D. The CDR3 has 11 amino acids. CDR1 and CDR2 (germline): DFQATT, SNEGSKA (reference sequence). V lost 1 base and J lost 10, with 9 bases in between. The CDR3 loop is CSARVGASQYF. The CDR3 nucleotides read TGCAGTGCTAGAGTCGGAGCCTCGCAGTATTTT.

This clone was seen a single time. The chain links TRBV6-2 or TRBV6-3 to TRBJ1-5, with D perhaps TRBD1 (5 bases). Trimming cost V 1 base and J 7 bases, with 14 bases left between them. Germline V gives CDR1 MNHEY, CDR2 SVGEGT. The CDR3 length is 15 residues. The DNA of the CDR3 is TGTGCCAGCAGTTACTATCAGGGTGTAGGACAGCCCCAGCATTTT. This sequence encodes CASSYYQGVGQPQHF.

V usage is TRBV7-8 and J usage is TRBJ1-4; TRBD1 is a possible D gene (5 bases). This CDR3 is built from 16 residues. V gave up 1 base and J gave up 0 bases, with 9 bases separating them. Germline values: CDR1 SGHVS, CDR2 FQNEAQ. CDR3 region: CASSLGTRATNEKLFF. The CDR3 DNA follows: TGTGCCAGCAGCTTAGGAACCAGGGCAACTAATGAAAAACTGTTTTTT.

The V and J genes are TRBV6-2 or TRBV6-3 and TRBJ2-5; a weak D match, TRBD2 (6 bases). The V and J ends lost 2 bases and 4 bases respectively, with 17 bases between them. This CDR3 spans 16 amino acids. Germline-derived CDR1 and CDR2 are MNHEY and SVGEGT. CDR3 coding DNA: TGTGCCAGCAGTTACGGGCACCTAGCGAGGGGAGAGACCCAGTACTTC. Its translation: CASSYGHLARGETQYF.

The chain is built from TRBV6-1 and TRBJ2-6; TRBD2 matches at 8 bases. Germline CDR1 is MNHNS and CDR2 is SASEGT. V was clipped by 4 bases and J by 0 bases; unmatched bases: 8. CDR3 length: 18 residues. The CDR3 loop is CASSAFSGISSGANVLTF. The CDR3 nucleotides are TGTGCCAGCAGTGCCTTTAGCGGGATAAGCTCTGGGGCCAACGTCCTGACTTTC.